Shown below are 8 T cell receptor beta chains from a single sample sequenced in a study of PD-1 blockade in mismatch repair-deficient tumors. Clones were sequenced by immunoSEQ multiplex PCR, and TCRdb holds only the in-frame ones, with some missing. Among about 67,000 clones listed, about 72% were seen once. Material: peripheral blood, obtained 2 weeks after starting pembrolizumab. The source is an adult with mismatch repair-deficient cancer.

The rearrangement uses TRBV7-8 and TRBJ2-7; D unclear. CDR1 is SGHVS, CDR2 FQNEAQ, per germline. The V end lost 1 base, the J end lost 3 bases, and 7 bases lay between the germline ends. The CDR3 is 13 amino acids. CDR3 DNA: TGTGCCAGCAGCTTAGAACGGCTCTACGAGCAGTACTTC. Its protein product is CASSLERLYEQYF.

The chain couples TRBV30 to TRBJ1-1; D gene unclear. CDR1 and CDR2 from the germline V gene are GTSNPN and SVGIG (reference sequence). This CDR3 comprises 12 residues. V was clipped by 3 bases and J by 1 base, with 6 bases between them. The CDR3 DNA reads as TGTGCCTGGAGCGCCACGAACACTGAAGCTTTCTTT. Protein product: CAWSATNTEAFF.

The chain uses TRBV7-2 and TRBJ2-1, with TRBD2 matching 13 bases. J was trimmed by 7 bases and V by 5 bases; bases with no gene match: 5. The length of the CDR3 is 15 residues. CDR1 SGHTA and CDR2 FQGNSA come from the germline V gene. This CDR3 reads CASSLTSGRANEQFF. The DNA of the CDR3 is TGTGCCAGCAGCCTCACTAGCGGGAGGGCTAATGAGCAGTTCTTC.

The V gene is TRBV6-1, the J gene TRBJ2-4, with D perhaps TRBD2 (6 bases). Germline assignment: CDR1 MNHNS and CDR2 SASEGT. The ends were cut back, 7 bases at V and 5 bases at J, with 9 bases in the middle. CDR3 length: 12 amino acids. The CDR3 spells CASTWGENIQYF. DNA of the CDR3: TGTGCCAGCACATGGGGGGAAAACATTCAGTACTTC.

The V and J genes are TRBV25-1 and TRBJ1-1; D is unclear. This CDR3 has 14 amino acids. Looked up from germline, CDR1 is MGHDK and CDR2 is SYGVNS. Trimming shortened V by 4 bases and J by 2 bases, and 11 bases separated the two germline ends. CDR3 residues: CASSVGRGNTEAFF. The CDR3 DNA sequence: TGTGCCAGCAGTGTCGGACGGGGAAACACTGAAGCTTTCTTT.

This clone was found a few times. CDR3 sequence reads: CASSLHSGSVTGELFF. CDR3 nucleotide sequence: TGTGCCAGCAGTCTTCATAGCGGGAGCGTCACCGGGGAGCTGTTTTTT. The V call is TRBV9, the J call TRBJ2-2, with 9 bases lining up with TRBD2. After removal of 5 bases from V and 4 bases from J, the junction contained 9 bases not matched to a gene. The CDR3 consists of 16 residues. The V gene's germline CDR1 is SGDLS and CDR2 YYNGEE.

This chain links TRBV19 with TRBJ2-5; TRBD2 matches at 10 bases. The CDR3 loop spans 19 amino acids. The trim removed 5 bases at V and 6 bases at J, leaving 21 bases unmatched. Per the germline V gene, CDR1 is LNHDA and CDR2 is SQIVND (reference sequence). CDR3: CASSSQSGLAESSYKTQYF. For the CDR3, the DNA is TGTGCCAGTAGTTCTCAATCAGGACTAGCGGAGTCTTCCTACAAGACCCAGTACTTC.

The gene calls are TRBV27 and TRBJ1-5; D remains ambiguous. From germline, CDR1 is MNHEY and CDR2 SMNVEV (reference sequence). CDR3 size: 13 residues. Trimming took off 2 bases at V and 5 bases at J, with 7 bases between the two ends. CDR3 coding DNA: TGTGCCAGCAGTTTAAAGGTAGATCAGCCCCAGCATTTT. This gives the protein CASSLKVDQPQHF.